These 10 T cell receptor beta chains came from one sample sequenced in a study of T cell repertoires in cytomegalovirus infection. No antigen has been identified for these receptors. MiXCR, applied by TCRdb to the reads, yields one record per CDR3 protein. Among 700,000 to 900,000 distinct CDR3 sequences listed, almost 30% were seen once. Source: cultured CD8+ T cells from PBMCs, taken from culture after CMV antigen stimulation. These receptors all come from a human donor in good health (CMV status not recorded). Some clones in this sample may be carry-over from other donors' samples.

This clonotype was seen many times. This chain joins TRBV7-6 and TRBJ2-1; a weak D match, TRBD2 (5 bases). Trimming pared 1 base from V and 10 bases from J, leaving 14 bases between. Germline CDR1 and CDR2: SGHVS and FNYEAQ. The CDR3 has 14 residues. The CDR3 protein is CASSLVASRPEQFF. Written as DNA, the CDR3 is TGTGCCAGCAGCTTAGTCGCTAGCCGGCCCGAGCAGTTCTTC.

V is TRBV29-1 and J is TRBJ2-3; possible D gene TRBD2, 5 bases. V was cut by 0 bases and J by 2 bases, with 12 bases left in between. The V gene's germline CDR1 is SQVTM and CDR2 ANQGSEA. The CDR3 is 15 residues long. The CDR3 DNA follows: TGCAGCGTTGAAGATAAGCGGTACCCCACAGATACGCAGTATTTT. Its translation: CSVEDKRYPTDTQYF.

V is TRBV5-5 and J is TRBJ1-2, with D tentatively TRBD1 (5 bases). Trimming left V 5 bases short and J 1 base short, with 15 bases between. The CDR3 is 15 residues long. CDR1 and CDR2 (germline): SGHKS, YYEKEE (reference sequence). In DNA, the CDR3 is TGTGCCAGCAGACCCAATCAGGGCCTTAACTATGGCTACACCTTC. Amino acids: CASRPNQGLNYGYTF.

The chain carries TRBV24-1 and TRBJ2-2; weak D call: TRBD2 (5 bases). Germline assignment: CDR1 KGHDR and CDR2 SFDVKD. V was cut by 9 bases and J by 0 bases, with 22 bases left in between. CDR3 length: 18 residues. Here the CDR3 reads CATDPLGSGITNTGELFF. The CDR3 DNA follows: TGTGCCACCGACCCTCTGGGGTCGGGGATAACGAACACCGGGGAGCTGTTTTTT.

This rearrangement joins TRBV25-1 to TRBJ2-7, with no clear D. Trimming removed 1 base at V and 2 bases at J, with 9 bases between. The CDR3 sequence is 14 residues long. Germline V gene data show CDR1 as MGHDK and CDR2 as SYGVNS. The CDR3 is CASSELSWPYEQYF. CDR3 DNA: TGTGCCAGCAGTGAATTGTCGTGGCCCTACGAGCAGTACTTC.

The genes are TRBV4-1 and TRBJ1-1; D may be TRBD1 (6 bases). This CDR3 is built from 14 residues. Germline V CDR1 and CDR2: MGHRA, YSYEKL. V was trimmed by 3 bases and J by 5 bases, leaving 13 bases between them. Here the CDR3 DNA reads TGCGCCAGCAGCCATGCCGGGGGCAGGACTGAAGCTTTCTTT. Residues: CASSHAGGRTEAFF.

The chain uses TRBV6-5 and TRBJ1-1, with 7 bases identical to TRBD1. This CDR3 has 14 residues. V shed 0 bases, J shed 3 bases, and the junction held 1 base outside the gene matches. CDR1 and CDR2 (germline): MNHEY, SVGAGI. This CDR3 is CASSYSTGDTEAFF. CDR3 nucleotides: TGTGCCAGCAGTTACTCAACAGGGGACACTGAAGCTTTCTTT.

This chain links TRBV6-1 with TRBJ1-2; D perhaps matches TRBD1 (6 bases). Trimming cost V 5 bases and J 2 bases, with 12 bases left between them. The CDR3 extends over 14 amino acids. Germline values: CDR1 MNHNS, CDR2 SASEGT. The chain's CDR3 is CASSPRTVNYGYTF. The CDR3 DNA sequence: TGTGCCAGCAGTCCGAGGACAGTGAACTATGGCTACACCTTC.

The chain joins TRBV7-9 to TRBJ1-2, with 10 positions matching TRBD1. This CDR3 has 15 residues. Trimming removed 7 bases from V and 4 bases from J; junction bases left unmatched: 9. CDR1 SEHNR and CDR2 FQNEAQ come from the germline V gene (reference sequence). CDR3 coding DNA: TGTGCCAGCATCCCGGGACAGGGGTCGACCTATGGCTACACCTTC. Translating it yields CASIPGQGSTYGYTF.

V gene TRBV7-9 combines with J gene TRBJ1-1, with D unresolved. The CDR3 loop spans 12 amino acids. Germline values: CDR1 SEHNR, CDR2 FQNEAQ (reference sequence). Trimming stripped 8 bases from V and 7 bases from J, with 14 bases between. In nucleotides, the CDR3 is TGTGCCAGCGGCCGCGGGCGGAGTGAAGCTTTCTTT. Translating it yields CASGRGRSEAFF.